Given below is one T cell receptor (beta chain) in context. Its antigen is unidentified. The table came from immunoSEQ multiplex PCR; TCRdb's copy has only in-frame clones and leaves some out. The repertoire includes under 70,000 clones, roughly 74% of them detected once, and 2.2% sits in the top ten. The data are from a study of vaccination effects on CD4 cells after COVID-19. Study context: Post-vaccine specimens were collected at a median of 72 days following the second dose. Study-wide results and caveats: Healthy vaccine recipients' vaccine-induced clones were almost all SARS-CoV-2 mono-reactive. Relatively few convalescent patients took part in the study, which had no early post-infection timepoints.

Germline V gene sequence: CDR1 SSHAT, CDR2 FNYEAQ (reference sequence). The CDR3 extends over 17 amino acids. Trimming cost V 5 bases and J 4 bases, with 20 bases left between them. Researchers isolated CD4+ T cells once 9 to 11 days of culture had elapsed. Two-dose vaccination with either BNT162b2 or mRNA-1273 was given to the participants. IL-2 medium was substituted for half the medium on days 3 and 7. J is TRBJ2-2 and V is TRBV7-7; D unclear. The sequencing here drew on CD4+ T cells from PBMCs cultured without peptide, taken after COVID-19 vaccination. This receptor was taken from a human donor who received a COVID-19 vaccine. CDR3 nucleotides: TGTGCCAGCAGCCCAACACTCCTTCGAGGATCCACCGGGGAGCTGTTTTTT. This encodes CASSPTLLRGSTGELFF.